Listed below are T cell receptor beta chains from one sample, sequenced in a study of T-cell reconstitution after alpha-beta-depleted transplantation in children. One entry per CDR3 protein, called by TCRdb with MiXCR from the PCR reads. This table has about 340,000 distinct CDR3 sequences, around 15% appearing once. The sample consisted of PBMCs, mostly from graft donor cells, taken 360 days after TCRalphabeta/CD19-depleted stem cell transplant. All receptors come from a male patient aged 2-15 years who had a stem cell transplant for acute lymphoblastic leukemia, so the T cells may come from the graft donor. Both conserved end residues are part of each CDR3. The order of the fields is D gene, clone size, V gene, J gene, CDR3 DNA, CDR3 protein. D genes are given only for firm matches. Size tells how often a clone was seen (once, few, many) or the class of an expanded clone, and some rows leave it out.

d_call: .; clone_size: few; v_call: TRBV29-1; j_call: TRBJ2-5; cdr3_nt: TGCAGCGTTGCGTGGCAGGGAGAGACCCAGTACTTC; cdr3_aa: CSVAWQGETQYF
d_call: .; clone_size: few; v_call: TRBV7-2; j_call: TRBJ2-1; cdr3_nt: TGTGCCAGCAGCTTATATTATGAGCAGTTCTTC; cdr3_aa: CASSLYYEQFF
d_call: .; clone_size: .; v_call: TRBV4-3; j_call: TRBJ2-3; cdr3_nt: TGCGCCAGCAGCCAGGACTCCGGGACGATGGATACGCAGTATTTT; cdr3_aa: CASSQDSGTMDTQYF
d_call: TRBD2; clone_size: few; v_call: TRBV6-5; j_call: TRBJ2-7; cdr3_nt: TGTGCCAGCAGTTACGGGACTAGCGGGAGGGCCCTCTACGAGCAGTACTTC; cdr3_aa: CASSYGTSGRALYEQYF
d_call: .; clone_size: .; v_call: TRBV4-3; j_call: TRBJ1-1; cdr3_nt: TGCGCCAGCAGCCAAGAAGACCTGGAGGGCACAATGAACACTGAAGCTTTCTTT; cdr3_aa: CASSQEDLEGTMNTEAFF
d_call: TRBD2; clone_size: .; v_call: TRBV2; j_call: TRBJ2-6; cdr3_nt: TGTGCCAGCAGTTCCCGCCCATTAGCGGGAGCTGGGGCCAACGTCCTGACTTTC; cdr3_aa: CASSSRPLAGAGANVLTF
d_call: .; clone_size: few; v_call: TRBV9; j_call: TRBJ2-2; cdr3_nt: TGTGCCAGCAGCGTAGTCCCCCCCTTAACAGGGGAGCTGTTTTTT; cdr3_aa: CASSVVPPLTGELFF
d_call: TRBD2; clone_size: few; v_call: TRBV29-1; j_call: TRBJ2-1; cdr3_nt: TGCAGCGCTACCTCGGGACTACTCTCCTACAATGAGCAGTTCTTC; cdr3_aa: CSATSGLLSYNEQFF
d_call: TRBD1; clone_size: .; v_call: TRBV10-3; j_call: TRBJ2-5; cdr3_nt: TGTGCCATCAGTGTAGGACAGGGACAAGAGACCCAGTACTTC; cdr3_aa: CAISVGQGQETQYF
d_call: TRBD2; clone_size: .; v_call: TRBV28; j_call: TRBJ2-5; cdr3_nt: TGTGCCAGCAGTTTATTGTGGGAGGGCGAGACCCAGTACTTC; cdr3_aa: CASSLLWEGETQYF
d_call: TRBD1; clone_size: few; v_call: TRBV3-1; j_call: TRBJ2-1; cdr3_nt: TGTGCCAGCAGCCAAGAGCCAGGGGGCAATGAGCAGTTCTTC; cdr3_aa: CASSQEPGGNEQFF
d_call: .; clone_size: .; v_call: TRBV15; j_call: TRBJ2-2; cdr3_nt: TGTGCCACCAGCACTTACGGGTCTTTTATTTCGGGGGAGCTGTTTTTT; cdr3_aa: CATSTYGSFISGELFF
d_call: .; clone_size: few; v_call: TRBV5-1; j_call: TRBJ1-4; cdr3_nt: TGCGCCAGCAGCTTGGTGGGCCAAAATGAAAAACTGTTTTTT; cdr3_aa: CASSLVGQNEKLFF
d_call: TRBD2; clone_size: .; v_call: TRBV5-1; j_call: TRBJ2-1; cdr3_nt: TGCGCCAGCAGCTTTAGCGGGAGGGCCCGGAGCTCCTACAATGAGCAGTTCTTC; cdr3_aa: CASSFSGRARSSYNEQFF
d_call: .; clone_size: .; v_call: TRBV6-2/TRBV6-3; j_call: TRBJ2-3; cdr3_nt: TGTGCCAGCAGTTACTCGGGATACAGGCCGACAAAGCCAGATACGCAGTATTTT; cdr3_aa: CASSYSGYRPTKPDTQYF
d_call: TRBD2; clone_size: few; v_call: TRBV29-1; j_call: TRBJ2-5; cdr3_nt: TGCAGCGTTGAAGGTGGAGCGGGAGGCGAATGGGAGACCCAGTACTTC; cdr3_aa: CSVEGGAGGEWETQYF
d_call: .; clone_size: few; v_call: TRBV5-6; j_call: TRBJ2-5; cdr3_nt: TGTGCCAGCAGCCTCCCCTGGACCGCGACAAAGGAGACCCAGTACTTC; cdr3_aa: CASSLPWTATKETQYF
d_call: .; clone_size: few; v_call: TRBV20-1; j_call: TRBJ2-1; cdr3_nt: TGCAGTGCTAGAGGCGTTGGGCTAGCGAACAATGAGCAGTTCTTC; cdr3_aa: CSARGVGLANNEQFF
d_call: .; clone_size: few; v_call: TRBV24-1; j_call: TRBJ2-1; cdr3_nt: TGTGCCACCAGTGGGGCCGCGGGGGCCCGATACAATGAGCAGTTCTTC; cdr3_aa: CATSGAAGARYNEQFF
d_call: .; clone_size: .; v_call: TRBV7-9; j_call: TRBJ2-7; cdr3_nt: TGTGCCAGCAGCTTACGGGGCCCCACAGACGAGCAGTACTTC; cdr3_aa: CASSLRGPTDEQYF
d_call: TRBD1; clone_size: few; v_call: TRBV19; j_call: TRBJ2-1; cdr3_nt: TGTGCCATCGGGACAGGGGGGGGTGGTGAGCAGTTCTTC; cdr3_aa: CAIGTGGGGEQFF
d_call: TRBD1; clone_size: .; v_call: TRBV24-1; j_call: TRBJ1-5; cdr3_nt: TGTGCCACCAGTGAAACCGGGACAGGGTACAATCAGCCCCAGCATTTT; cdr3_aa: CATSETGTGYNQPQHF
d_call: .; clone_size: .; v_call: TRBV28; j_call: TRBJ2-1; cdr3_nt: TGTGCCAGCACGTCCTTCGACGGAATCAAGCAGTTCTTC; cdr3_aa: CASTSFDGIKQFF
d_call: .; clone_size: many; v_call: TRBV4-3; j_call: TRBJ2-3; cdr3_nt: TGCGCCAGCAGCCAAGGAGAAGGGTGGGATACGCAGTATTTT; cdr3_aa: CASSQGEGWDTQYF
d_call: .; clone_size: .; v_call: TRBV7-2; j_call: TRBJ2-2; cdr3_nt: TGTGCCAGCAGCTTAAGCCTACTGGGGGGCACCGGGGAGCTGTTTTTT; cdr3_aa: CASSLSLLGGTGELFF
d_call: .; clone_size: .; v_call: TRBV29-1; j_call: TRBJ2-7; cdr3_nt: TGCAGCGTTGAGGATCCGGGGGACAGCTCCTACGAGCAGTACTTC; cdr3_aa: CSVEDPGDSSYEQYF
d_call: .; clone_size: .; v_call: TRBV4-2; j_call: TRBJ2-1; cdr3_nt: TGTGCCAGCAGCCAAGATTGGAGGTACAATGAGCAGTTCTTC; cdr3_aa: CASSQDWRYNEQFF
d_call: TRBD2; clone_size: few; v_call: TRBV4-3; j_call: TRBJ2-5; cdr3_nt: TGCGCCAGCAGCCAGAAGACTAGCCCTCCCGGGGCAGCCCAGTACTTC; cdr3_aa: CASSQKTSPPGAAQYF
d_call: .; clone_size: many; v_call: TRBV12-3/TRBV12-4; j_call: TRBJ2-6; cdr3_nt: TGTGCCAGCAGTCCAGGACTCTCTGGGGCCAACGTCCTGACTTTC; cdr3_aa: CASSPGLSGANVLTF
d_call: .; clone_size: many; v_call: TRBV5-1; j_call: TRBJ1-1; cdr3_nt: TGCGCCAGCAGCTTGGGATTGGGAAGGGACACTGAAGCTTTCTTT; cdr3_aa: CASSLGLGRDTEAFF
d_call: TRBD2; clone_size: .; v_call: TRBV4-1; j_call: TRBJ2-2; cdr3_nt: TGCGCCAGCAGCCCGAGAGGGAGGCTAGCGGGAGTAAACACCGGGGAGCTGTTTTTT; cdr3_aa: CASSPRGRLAGVNTGELFF
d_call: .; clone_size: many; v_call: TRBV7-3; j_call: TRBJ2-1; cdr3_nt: TGTGCCAGCAGCCCCAGTAGGGAGAATGAGCAGTTCTTC; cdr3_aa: CASSPSRENEQFF
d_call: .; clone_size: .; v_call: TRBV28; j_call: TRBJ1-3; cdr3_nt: TGTGCCAGCAGGAGGGGCTCTGGAAACACCATATATTTT; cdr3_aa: CASRRGSGNTIYF
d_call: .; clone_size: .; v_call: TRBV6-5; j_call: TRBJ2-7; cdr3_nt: TGTGCCAGCAGTTCCACAGGGCACCCTTCCTACGAGCAGTACTTC; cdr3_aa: CASSSTGHPSYEQYF
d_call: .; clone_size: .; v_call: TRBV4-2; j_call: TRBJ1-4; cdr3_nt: TGTGCCAGCAGCCAAGGGGCCGGCAGGGGATCGACGGCAATAAATGAAAAACTGTTTTTT; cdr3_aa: CASSQGAGRGSTAINEKLFF
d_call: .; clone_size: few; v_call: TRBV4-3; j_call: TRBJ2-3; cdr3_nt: TGCGCCAGCAGCCAAGAAGCAGGGGCTGTGAGCACAGATACGCAGTATTTT; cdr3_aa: CASSQEAGAVSTDTQYF
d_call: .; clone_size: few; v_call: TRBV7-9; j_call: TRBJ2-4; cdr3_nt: TGTGCCAGCACCCCCAGCCTAGCCAAAAACATTCAGTACTTC; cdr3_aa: CASTPSLAKNIQYF
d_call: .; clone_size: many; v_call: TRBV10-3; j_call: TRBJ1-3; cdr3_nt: TGTGCCATCAGTCAAATACAGGACTTCTCTGGAAACACCATATATTTT; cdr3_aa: CAISQIQDFSGNTIYF
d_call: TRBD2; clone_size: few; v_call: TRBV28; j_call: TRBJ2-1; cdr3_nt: TGTGCCAGCAGTTTTCCGGCGGGAGGGCTTGCCTACAATGAGCAGTTCTTC; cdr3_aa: CASSFPAGGLAYNEQFF
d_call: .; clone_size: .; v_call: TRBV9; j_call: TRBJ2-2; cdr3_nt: TGTGCCAGCAGCGTACCTCGCGGGACTGCGAACACCGGGGAGCTGTTTTTT; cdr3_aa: CASSVPRGTANTGELFF
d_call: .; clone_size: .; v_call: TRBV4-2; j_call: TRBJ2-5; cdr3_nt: TGTGCCAGCAGCCAACTAGCTATGATTCAAGAGACCCAGTACTTC; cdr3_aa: CASSQLAMIQETQYF
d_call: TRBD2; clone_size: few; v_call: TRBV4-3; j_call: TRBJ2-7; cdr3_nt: TGCGCCAGCAGCCCGGGACTAGCGGGAGGGGACTACGAGCAGTACTTC; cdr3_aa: CASSPGLAGGDYEQYF
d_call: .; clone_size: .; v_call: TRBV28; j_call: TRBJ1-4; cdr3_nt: TGTGCCAGCAGTGAGAGTGAAAAACTGTTTTTT; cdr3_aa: CASSESEKLFF
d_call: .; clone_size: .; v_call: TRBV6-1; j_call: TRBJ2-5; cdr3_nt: TGTGCCAGCAGCAAGTCAGGGGGAGCGGGAGCGGTTGGCCAAGAGACCCAGTACTTC; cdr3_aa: CASSKSGGAGAVGQETQYF
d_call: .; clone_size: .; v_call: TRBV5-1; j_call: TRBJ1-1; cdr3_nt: TGCGCCAGCAGCTTGGGGTCAGATCTGAACACTGAAGCTTTCTTT; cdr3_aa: CASSLGSDLNTEAFF
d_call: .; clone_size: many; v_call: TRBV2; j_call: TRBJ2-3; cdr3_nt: TGTGCCAGCAGAGACGGAGGGACGCTAAAAGATACGCAGTATTTT; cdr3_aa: CASRDGGTLKDTQYF
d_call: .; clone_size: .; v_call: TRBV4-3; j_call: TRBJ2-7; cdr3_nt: TGCGCCAGCAGCCTACGTTGGGACCACGAGCAGTACTTC; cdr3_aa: CASSLRWDHEQYF
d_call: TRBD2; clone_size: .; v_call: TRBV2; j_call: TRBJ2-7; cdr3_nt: TGTGCCAGCGGGTGGACTAGCGGGAGTTCTACCCCCTCCTACGAGCAGTACTTC; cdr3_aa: CASGWTSGSSTPSYEQYF
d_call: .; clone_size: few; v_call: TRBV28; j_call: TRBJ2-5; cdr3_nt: TGTGCCAGCAGGGGTGGGACCTTACAAGAGACCCAGTACTTC; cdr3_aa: CASRGGTLQETQYF
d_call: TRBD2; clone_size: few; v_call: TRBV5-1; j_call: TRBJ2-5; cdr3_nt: TGCGCCAGCAGCTTAGCGGGAGAGGATCAAAGAGAGACCCAGTACTTC; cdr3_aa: CASSLAGEDQRETQYF
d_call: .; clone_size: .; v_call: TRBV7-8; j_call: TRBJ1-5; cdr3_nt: TGTGCCAGCAGCTTGGTTGACGGGGATAGCAATCAGCCCCAGCATTTT; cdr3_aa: CASSLVDGDSNQPQHF
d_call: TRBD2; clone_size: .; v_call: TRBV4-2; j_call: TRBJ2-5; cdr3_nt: TGTGCCAGCAGCCAAGCGGGGGGGGCCCCCCGCGAAGAGACCCAGTACTTC; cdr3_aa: CASSQAGGAPREETQYF